A single sample is the source of the 23 T cell receptor beta chains below, sequenced in a study of T cell repertoires in cytomegalovirus infection. TCRdb called the reads again in MiXCR, with one record for every CDR3 protein. This table holds 570,000 or so distinct CDR3 sequences, around two fifths found once. These TCRs are of unknown antigen specificity. This specimen was cultured PBMCs, taken from culture after CMV antigen stimulation. The receptors stem from a human donor in good health (CMV status not recorded). Some clones in this sample may be carry-over from other donors' samples.

The rearrangement uses TRBV7-4 and TRBJ2-4; D remains unclear. This CDR3 region has 17 residues. Germline V lookup: CDR1 SGHVT, CDR2 SQSDAQ. Between the trimmed V and J ends, which lost 1 base and 3 bases, there was a span of 16 bases. The CDR3 DNA is TGTGCCAGCAGCTTAGATTCCCTCTCTCAGAACAAAAACATTCAGTACTTC. This sequence encodes CASSLDSLSQNKNIQYF.

This clonotype was recorded many times. The V call is TRBV7-2, the J call TRBJ2-4, with TRBD1 as a possible D gene (5 bases). V lost 5 bases and J 6 bases, leaving 20 bases between the germline ends. The CDR3 contains 16 residues. Germline V gene data show CDR1 as SGHTA and CDR2 as FQGNSA. CDR3 region: CASSTARVLRGNIQYF. The CDR3 coding sequence is TGTGCCAGCAGCACGGCCCGGGTCCTAAGGGGAAACATTCAGTACTTC.

This clonotype has only a few counts. The chain joins TRBV7-2 to TRBJ2-7, with D possibly called TRBD1 or TRBD2 (6 bases each). Germline assignment: CDR1 SGHTA and CDR2 FQGNSA. V lost 2 bases, J lost 5 bases, and 13 bases lay in between. The length of the CDR3 is 14 residues. This CDR3 is CASSLSGAMHEQYF. The DNA of the CDR3 is TGTGCCAGCAGCTTATCGGGGGCTATGCACGAGCAGTACTTC.

Remarks on this clonotype: A junction end diverges from the germline sequence, so it may reflect a read error. The gene calls are TRBV7-6 and TRBJ1-3; the D gene is possibly TRBD1 (5 bases). Germline V gene data show CDR1 as SGHVS and CDR2 as FNYEAQ. This CDR3 has 16 residues. This CDR3 is CASCLGPGRSGNTIYF. For the CDR3, the DNA is TGTGCCAGCTGCTTGGGGCCCGGACGGTCTGGAAACACCATATATTTT.

The chain uses TRBV7-2 and TRBJ2-6; TRBD1 is a possible D gene (6 bases). CDR3 length: 17 residues. V lost 0 bases and J 3 bases, leaving 12 bases between the germline ends. Per the germline V gene, CDR1 is SGHTA and CDR2 is FQGNSA. CDR3 loop: CASSLALNRVGANVLTF. In DNA, the CDR3 is TGTGCCAGCAGCTTAGCACTCAACAGGGTTGGGGCCAACGTCCTGACTTTC.

In this sample, this clonotype turned up a few times. The V and J genes are TRBV6-5 and TRBJ1-4, with a tentative D call TRBD1 (5 bases). Germline-derived CDR1 and CDR2 are MNHEY and SVGAGI. The CDR3 sequence is 15 residues long. With 3 bases removed from V and 14 bases from J, the gap between germline ends came to 22 bases. The CDR3 DNA sequence: TGTGCCAGCAGTTATACGGCAGGGCTCTTTTCACAGCTGTTTTTT. It yields the protein CASSYTAGLFSQLFF.

This chain connects TRBV20-1 to TRBJ2-1; D perhaps matches TRBD1 (6 bases). The germline V gene encodes CDR1 DFQATT and CDR2 SNEGSKA (reference sequence). The CDR3 runs to 14 residues. Trimming removed 3 bases from V and 4 bases from J, with 13 bases in between. The CDR3 is CSARIPGVYNEQFF. Here the CDR3 DNA reads TGCAGTGCTAGGATCCCAGGGGTTTACAATGAGCAGTTCTTC.

V gene TRBV5-4 combines with J gene TRBJ2-1; 12 nucleotides match TRBD2. Germline V gene sequence: CDR1 SGHNT, CDR2 YYREEE (reference sequence). J gave up 6 bases and V 3 bases, and 10 bases lay outside the gene matches. This CDR3 comprises 17 residues. Written as DNA, the CDR3 is TGTGCCAGCAGCTCTCCGTCTAGCGGGAGGGCCGGCAATGAGCAGTTCTTC. Translated, it gives CASSSPSSGRAGNEQFF.

This clonotype was found a few times. This rearrangement joins TRBV19 to TRBJ1-2; TRBD1 agrees at 8 bases. CDR1 LNHDA and CDR2 SQIVND come from the germline V gene (reference sequence). V shed 6 bases, J shed 0 bases, and the junction held 3 bases outside the gene matches. The CDR3 is 14 residues long. Here the CDR3 reads CASSTGGSNYGYTF. The CDR3, as DNA: TGTGCCAGTAGCACAGGGGGATCTAACTATGGCTACACCTTC.

In this sample, this clonotype turned up a few times. The CDR3 sequence: CASSLVPARNTGELFF. CDR3 bases: TGTGCCAGCAGCTTAGTCCCAGCCAGGAACACCGGGGAGCTGTTTTTT. This rearrangement joins TRBV7-2 to TRBJ2-2; D unclear. Trimming left V 1 base short and J 1 base short, with 10 bases between. Germline loops: CDR1 SGHTA, CDR2 FQGNSA. The CDR3 contains 16 residues.

This clonotype showed up just a few times. The chain is built from TRBV7-2 and TRBJ2-3, with D uncertain. Germline-derived CDR1 and CDR2 are SGHTA and FQGNSA. V lost 1 base and J 3 bases, leaving 14 bases between the germline ends. The CDR3 spans 16 residues. The CDR3 bases are TGTGCCAGCAGCTTAGTCTACCCGGTGTCTACAGATACGCAGTATTTT. It is translated as CASSLVYPVSTDTQYF.

This rearrangement joins TRBV18 to TRBJ2-5, with 10 bases fitting TRBD2. The V and J ends lost 10 bases and 10 bases, in that order; junction bases with no gene match: 9. Germline CDR1 reads KGHSH; CDR2 reads LQKENI. This CDR3 is 12 amino acids long. The CDR3 coding sequence is TGTGCCACCGGACTAGCGGAACCCGGCCAGTACTTC. It encodes CATGLAEPGQYF.

The DNA of the CDR3 is TGTGCCAGCCAGGGTCTCAACTACAATGAGCAGTTCTTC. Amino acids: CASQGLNYNEQFF. The V call is TRBV19, the J call TRBJ2-1, with D perhaps TRBD1 (5 bases). The CDR3 runs to 13 residues. V lost 9 bases, J lost 3 bases, and 12 bases lay in between. Germline V CDR1 and CDR2: LNHDA, SQIVND (reference sequence).

The sample holds a few counts of this clonotype. The chain links TRBV12-3 or TRBV12-4 to TRBJ2-7; TRBD1 agrees at 7 bases. The CDR3 runs to 13 residues. V dropped 6 bases and J dropped 5; count of bases not matched to a gene: 7. For the CDR3, the DNA is TGTGCCAGCAGAAATATGCAGGGGGACGAGCAGTACTTC. Translating gives CASRNMQGDEQYF.

This clonotype was observed a handful of times. This chain links TRBV7-6 with TRBJ2-5; TRBD1 aligns across 11 bases. CDR3 length: 15 residues. The J segment lost 1 base and the V segment lost 3 bases, leaving 1 base of the junction unmatched. Germline lookup yields CDR1 SGHVS and CDR2 FNYEAQ. The CDR3 region has the DNA TGTGCCAGCAGCTTGGACAGGGGGCCCCAAGAGACCCAGTACTTC. Protein sequence: CASSLDRGPQETQYF.

There are a few counts of this clonotype. The V and J genes are TRBV7-4 and TRBJ1-2; 7 bases match TRBD1. Unmatched junction bases numbered 8, after V lost 5 bases and J lost 5 bases. Germline V lookup: CDR1 SGHVT, CDR2 SQSDAQ. The CDR3 is made up of 14 amino acids. CDR3 nucleotides: TGTGCCAGCAGCCCCCGGGGACAGACGTATGGCTACACCTTC. Its protein is CASSPRGQTYGYTF. The full variable domain, its missing parts supplied by reference TRBV7-4 and TRBJ1-2, is GAGVSQSPRYKVAKRGRDVALRCDSISGHVTLYWYRQTLGQGSEVLTYSQSDAQRDKSGRPSGRFSAERPERSVSTLKIQRTEQGDSAVYLCASSPRGQTYGYTFGSGTRLTVV.

This clonotype came up a few times. The chain carries TRBV12-3 or TRBV12-4 and TRBJ1-2; D may be TRBD1 (5 bases). V lost 4 bases, J lost 6 bases, and 12 bases lay in between. This CDR3 region has 13 residues. Here the CDR3 reads CASSSNQGNGYTF. The CDR3 DNA reads TGTGCCAGCAGTTCTAATCAGGGAAATGGCTACACCTTC.

This clonotype came up a few times. Germline and junction disagree at one end, which may indicate a read error. The CDR3 loop is CASSYTSGGACF. The CDR3 region has the DNA TGTGCCAGCAGTTACACGAGCGGGGGGGCCTGCTTC. The chain combines TRBV6-6 with TRBJ2-1, with 10 nucleotides matching TRBD2. Germline V gene lookup returns CDR1 MNHNY and CDR2 SVGAGI (reference sequence). This CDR3 region has 12 residues.

This clonotype showed up just once. Germline is not matched at one junction end, which may reflect a read error. The chain recombines TRBV2 with TRBJ2-7; 8 bases align to TRBD2. This CDR3 has 14 amino acids. Per germline, CDR1 SNHLY and CDR2 FYNNEI. The CDR3 DNA reads as TGTGCCAGCAACCCGGGACTAGTTTCCTACGAGCAGTGCTTC. Amino acids: CASNPGLVSYEQCF.

This clonotype was seen only once. The chain employs TRBV7-2 and TRBJ2-4; D is uncertain. V was clipped by 2 bases and J by 6 bases, with 8 bases between them. CDR1 and CDR2 from the germline V gene are SGHTA and FQGNSA. The CDR3 extends over 13 amino acids. The CDR3 region is CASSLLGVNIQYF. DNA of the CDR3: TGTGCCAGCAGCTTATTAGGAGTAAACATTCAGTACTTC.

The chain uses TRBV12-3 or TRBV12-4 and TRBJ1-6; the match to TRBD1 covers 8 bases. J was trimmed by 8 bases and V by 3 bases; bases with no gene match: 3. The CDR3 is made up of 14 amino acids. The CDR3 reads CASSLGTGYSPLHF. CDR3 bases: TGTGCCAGCAGTTTGGGGACAGGTTATTCACCCCTCCACTTT.

The CDR3, as DNA: TGTGCCAGCAGCTTAGATGAAGGGTTAAATCAGCCCCAGCATTTT. The encoded protein is CASSLDEGLNQPQHF. The chain couples TRBV7-9 to TRBJ1-5; D gene ambiguous. The CDR3 is 15 residues long. The V gene's germline CDR1 is SEHNR and CDR2 FQNEAQ (reference sequence). V dropped 1 base and J dropped 4 bases, with 11 bases sitting between them.

This clonotype was picked up a small number of times. The rearrangement joins TRBV15 to TRBJ2-5, with D perhaps matching TRBD1 or TRBD2 (6 bases each). The CDR3 contains 14 residues. Trimming cost V 1 base and J 4 bases, with 10 bases left between them. Germline V CDR1 and CDR2: LNHNV, YYDKDF (reference sequence). DNA for the CDR3: TGTGCCACCAGCAGAGCGGGGGCGACAGAGACCCAGTACTTC. Its translation: CATSRAGATETQYF.